The TCR beta chain under discussion was sequenced for a study of cytomegalovirus exposure and HLA in healthy donors. From germline, CDR1 is SGHDT and CDR2 YYEEEE. This CDR3 is built from 17 residues. V was clipped by 0 bases and J by 1 base; unmatched bases: 9. The PCR made use of 60 Vbeta and 13 Jbeta primers. Assay used: immunoSEQ multiplex PCR; TCRdb lists only in-frame clones, some missing. Recorded for this sample: under 200,000 clones. This receptor was obtained from a woman under 30 in good health and CMV-seropositive. V is TRBV5-6 and J is TRBJ1-1; 7 nucleotides agree with TRBD1. Sample: PBMCs. CDR3 sequence: CASSLVLGGYGNTEAFF. The CDR3, as DNA: TGTGCCAGCAGCTTGGTTTTAGGGGGCTATGGGAACACTGAAGCTTTCTTT. The full variable domain, with the rest looked up from reference TRBV5-6 and TRBJ1-1, is DAGVTQSPTHLIKTRGQQVTLRCSPKSGHDTVSWYQQALGQGPQFIFQYYEEEERQRGNFPDRFSGHQFPNYSSELNVNALLLGDSALYLCASSLVLGGYGNTEAFFGQGTRLTVV.